This is a list of T cell receptor beta chains from one sample in a study of shared clonotypes between healthy human individuals. Libraries were prepared by immunoSEQ multiplex PCR; TCRdb keeps only in-frame clonotypes and omits some of them. Of approximately 1,500,000 clones in the sample, 98% were seen once. Material: naive CD4+ T cells sorted from blood. Receptors originate from a man under 40 in good health. The CDR3 runs from the conserved cysteine through the conserved F or W. A D gene is named only where the DNA matches it firmly. Rows give clone size only sometimes, using once, few, many, or a class for an expanded clone.

v_call,j_call,clone_size,d_call,cdr3_nt,cdr3_aa
TRBV14,TRBJ2-7,.,TRBD2,TGTGCCAGCAGCCATTCGCGCGGCTATAGCGGGAGCACCTACGAGCAGTACTTC,CASSHSRGYSGSTYEQYF
TRBV15,TRBJ2-7,.,.,TGTGCCACCAGCAGAGATACGTTCGAGCAGTACTTC,CATSRDTFEQYF
TRBV11-3,TRBJ2-5,.,.,TGTGCCAGCAGCTTATTTGGCGGAGAGACCCAGTACTTC,CASSLFGGETQYF
TRBV19,TRBJ2-7,.,TRBD1,TGTGCCACTAGGACAGGCACAACCTACGAGCAGTACTTC,CATRTGTTYEQYF
TRBV7-8,TRBJ2-7,.,.,TGTGCCAGCAGTCTTGCTCGCTTCTCGCAAACCTACGAGCAGTACTTC,CASSLARFSQTYEQYF
TRBV15,TRBJ1-1,.,.,TGTGCCACCAGCAAAGACTTGCGCGGCACTGAAGCTTTCTTT,CATSKDLRGTEAFF
TRBV2,TRBJ1-5,.,.,TGTGCCAGCAGTGCGGAATCGACAGCGTACAATCAGCCCCAGCATTTT,CASSAESTAYNQPQHF
TRBV7-2,TRBJ2-7,once,.,TGTGCCAGCAGCTTAACCGAGACTAGGCAGTACTTC,CASSLTETRQYF
TRBV6-1,TRBJ2-7,.,.,TGTGCCAGCAGTGTGGGGGGCGTAATGTACGAGCAGTACTTC,CASSVGGVMYEQYF
TRBV2,TRBJ1-1,once,.,TGTGCCAGCAGTCCGCAGGGGCCAAACACTGAAGCTTTCTTT,CASSPQGPNTEAFF
TRBV5-1,TRBJ2-1,.,.,TGCGCCAGCAGGATCCTAAGCTCCTACAATGAGCAGTTCTTC,CASRILSSYNEQFF
TRBV28,TRBJ1-1,.,TRBD1,TGTGCCAGCAGTTGGGGGACAGCCACCGGGGAAGCTTTCTTT,CASSWGTATGEAFF
TRBV6-5,TRBJ1-2,.,TRBD1,TGTGCCAGCAGACGGACAGGGAGGTATGGCTACACCTTC,CASRRTGRYGYTF
TRBV29-1,TRBJ2-3,.,TRBD2,TGCAGCGTTTCAGCGGGACCAGATACGCAGTATTTT,CSVSAGPDTQYF
TRBV27,TRBJ2-5,.,.,TGTGCCAGCAGCTTAACCCCGGACGGGCAGGTGCATCTCCAAGAGACCCAGTACTTC,CASSLTPDGQVHLQETQYF
TRBV4-3,TRBJ2-6,.,.,TGCGCCAGCAGAAACTCTGGGGCCAACGTCCTGACTTTC,CASRNSGANVLTF
TRBV9,TRBJ2-7,.,.,TGTGCCAGCAGCGCAGGGGATCGGTTCGAGCAGTACTTC,CASSAGDRFEQYF
TRBV4-2,TRBJ1-2,once,TRBD1,TGTGCCAGCAGCCGATCAAATACAGGGGATAGTGGCTACACCTTC,CASSRSNTGDSGYTF
TRBV5-4,TRBJ1-1,.,.,TGTGCCAGCAGCTTGGGGGTTCACTCGCTGAACACTGAAGCTTTCTTT,CASSLGVHSLNTEAFF
TRBV5-1,TRBJ1-3,few,.,TGCGCCAGCAGCTTGGCGAGCTCTGGAAACACCATATATTTT,CASSLASSGNTIYF
TRBV9,TRBJ2-1,.,.,TGTGCCAGCAGCGTAACAGCCTACAATGAGCAGTTCTTC,CASSVTAYNEQFF
TRBV10-3,TRBJ2-7,.,.,TGTGCCATCAGTGAATTGGTAGGGCCCTACGAGCAGTACTTC,CAISELVGPYEQYF
TRBV30,TRBJ1-1,.,.,TGTGCCTGGTCCCTGACAGGGAACACTGAAGCTTTCTTT,CAWSLTGNTEAFF
TRBV7-2,TRBJ2-7,.,TRBD2,TGTGCCAGCAGCTTAGCACCCGGACTAGCTAACGAGCAGTACTTC,CASSLAPGLANEQYF
TRBV25-1,TRBJ1-2,.,TRBD1,TGTGCCAGCAGTGACCAGACAGGGGAGTTCGCCTATGGCTACACCTTC,CASSDQTGEFAYGYTF
TRBV5-4,TRBJ2-3,.,TRBD1,TGTGCCAGCAGCCGTACCGGGACAGGGACAGATACGCAGTATTTT,CASSRTGTGTDTQYF
TRBV18,TRBJ2-7,.,TRBD1,TGTGCCAGCTCACCCTTAGACAGGGTAAGGTACGAGCAGTACTTC,CASSPLDRVRYEQYF
TRBV2,TRBJ2-5,.,.,TGTGCCAGCAGTGATACTCGTCAAGAGACCCAGTACTTC,CASSDTRQETQYF
TRBV29-1,TRBJ2-7,.,.,TGCAGCGTCGAATCTACCCCCTACGAGCAGTACTTC,CSVESTPYEQYF
TRBV10-3,TRBJ1-2,.,.,TGTGCCATCAGTGAGAGGCCTAGAGATGGCTACACCTTC,CAISERPRDGYTF